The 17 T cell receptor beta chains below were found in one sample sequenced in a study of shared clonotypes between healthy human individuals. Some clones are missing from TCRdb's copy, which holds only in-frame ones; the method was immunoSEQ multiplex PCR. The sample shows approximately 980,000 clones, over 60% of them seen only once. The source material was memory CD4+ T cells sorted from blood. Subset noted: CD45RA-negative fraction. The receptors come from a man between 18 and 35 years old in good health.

The CDR3 nucleotides read TGTGCCAGCAGTTACCGGCAGGGACAAGAGACCCAGTACTTC. It is translated as CASSYRQGQETQYF. The chain couples TRBV6-6 to TRBJ2-5; possible D gene TRBD1, 5 bases. In germline, CDR1 is MNHNY, CDR2 SVGAGI (reference sequence). The CDR3 has 14 amino acids. V was pared by 2 bases and J by 2 bases, with 9 bases between.

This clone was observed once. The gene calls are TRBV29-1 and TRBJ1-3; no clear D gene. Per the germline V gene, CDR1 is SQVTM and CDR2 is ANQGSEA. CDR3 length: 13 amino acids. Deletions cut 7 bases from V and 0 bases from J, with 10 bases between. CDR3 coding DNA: TGCAGCGCCGAACTGGGCTCTGGAAACACCATATATTTT. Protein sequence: CSAELGSGNTIYF.

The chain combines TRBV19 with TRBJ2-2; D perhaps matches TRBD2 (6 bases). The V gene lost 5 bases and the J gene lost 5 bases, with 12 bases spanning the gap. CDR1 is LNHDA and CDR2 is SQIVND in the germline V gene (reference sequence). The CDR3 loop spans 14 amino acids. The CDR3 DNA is TGTGCCAGTAGTTTTAGCGGACCTACCGGGGAGCTGTTTTTT. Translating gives CASSFSGPTGELFF.

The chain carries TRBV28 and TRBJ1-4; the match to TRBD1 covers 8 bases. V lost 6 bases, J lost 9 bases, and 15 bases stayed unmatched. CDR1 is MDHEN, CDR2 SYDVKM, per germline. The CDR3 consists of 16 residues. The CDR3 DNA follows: TGTGCCAGCAGCCCGCCCGGACAGGGCTTCAATCAAAAACTGTTTTTT. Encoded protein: CASSPPGQGFNQKLFF.

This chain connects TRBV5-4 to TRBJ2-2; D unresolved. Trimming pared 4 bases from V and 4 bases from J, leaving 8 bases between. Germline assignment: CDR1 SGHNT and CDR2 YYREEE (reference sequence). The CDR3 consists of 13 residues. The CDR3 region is CASSPEPTGELFF. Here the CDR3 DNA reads TGTGCCAGCAGCCCCGAACCCACCGGGGAGCTGTTTTTT.

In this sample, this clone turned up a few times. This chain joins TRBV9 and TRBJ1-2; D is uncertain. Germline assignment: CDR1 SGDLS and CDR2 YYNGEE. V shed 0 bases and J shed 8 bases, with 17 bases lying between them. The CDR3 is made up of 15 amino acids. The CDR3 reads CASSVETGPGGGYTF. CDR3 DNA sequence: TGTGCCAGCAGCGTAGAGACGGGCCCGGGAGGGGGCTACACCTTC.

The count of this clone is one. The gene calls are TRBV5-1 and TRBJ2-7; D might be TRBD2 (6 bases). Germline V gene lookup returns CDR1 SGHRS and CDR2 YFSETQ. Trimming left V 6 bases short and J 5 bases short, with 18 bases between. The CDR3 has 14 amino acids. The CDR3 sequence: CASNLGGGPDEQYF. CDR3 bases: TGCGCCAGCAACTTAGGCGGAGGGCCTGACGAGCAGTACTTC.

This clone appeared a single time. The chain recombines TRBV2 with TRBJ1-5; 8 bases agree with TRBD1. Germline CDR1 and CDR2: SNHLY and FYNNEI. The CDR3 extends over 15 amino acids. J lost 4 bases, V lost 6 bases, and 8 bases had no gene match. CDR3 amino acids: CASRTGTGINQPQHF. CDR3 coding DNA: TGTGCCAGCAGAACCGGGACAGGTATAAATCAGCCCCAGCATTTT.

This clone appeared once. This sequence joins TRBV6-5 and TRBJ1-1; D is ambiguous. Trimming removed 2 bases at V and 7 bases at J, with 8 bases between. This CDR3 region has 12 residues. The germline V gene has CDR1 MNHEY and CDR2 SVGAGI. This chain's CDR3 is CASSYLPGEAFF. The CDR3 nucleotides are TGTGCCAGCAGTTACCTCCCTGGTGAAGCTTTCTTT.

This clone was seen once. The CDR3 sequence is CASSSGGYGYTF. CDR3 nucleotides: TGTGCCAGCAGCTCCGGGGGGTATGGCTACACCTTC. This chain joins TRBV6-6 and TRBJ1-2, with a weak D call TRBD1 (5 bases). From germline, CDR1 is MNHNY and CDR2 SVGAGI (reference sequence). The CDR3 contains 12 residues. Trimming stripped 6 bases from V and 5 bases from J, with 10 bases between.

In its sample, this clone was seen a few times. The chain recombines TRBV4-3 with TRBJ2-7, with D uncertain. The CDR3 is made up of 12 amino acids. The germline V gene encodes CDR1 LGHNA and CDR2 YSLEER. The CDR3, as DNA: TGCACGGAGTCCCAGGCCCCCTACGAGCAGTACTTC. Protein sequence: CTESQAPYEQYF.

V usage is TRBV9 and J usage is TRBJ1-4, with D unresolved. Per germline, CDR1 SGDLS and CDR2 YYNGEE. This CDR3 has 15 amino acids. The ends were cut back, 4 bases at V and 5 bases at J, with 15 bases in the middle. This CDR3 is CASSPRVGSNEKLFF. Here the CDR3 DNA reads TGTGCCAGCAGCCCCCGAGTAGGGTCGAATGAAAAACTGTTTTTT.

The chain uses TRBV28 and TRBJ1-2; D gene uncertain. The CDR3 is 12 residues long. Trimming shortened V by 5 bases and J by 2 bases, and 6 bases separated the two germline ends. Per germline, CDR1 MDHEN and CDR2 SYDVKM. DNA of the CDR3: TGTGCCAGCAGTAAGACAAACTATGGCTACACCTTC. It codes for CASSKTNYGYTF.

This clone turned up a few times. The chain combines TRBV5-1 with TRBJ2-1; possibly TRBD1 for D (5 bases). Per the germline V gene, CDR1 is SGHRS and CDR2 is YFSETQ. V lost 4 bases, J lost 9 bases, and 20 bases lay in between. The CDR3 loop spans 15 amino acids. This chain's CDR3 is CASSRGYDGAPEQFF. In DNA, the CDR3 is TGCGCCAGCAGCCGAGGATATGATGGGGCACCTGAGCAGTTCTTC.

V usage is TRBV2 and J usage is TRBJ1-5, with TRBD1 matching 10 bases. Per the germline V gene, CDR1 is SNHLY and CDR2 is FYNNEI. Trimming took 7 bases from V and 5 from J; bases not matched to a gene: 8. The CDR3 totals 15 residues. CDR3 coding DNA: TGTGCCAGCACCACGACAGGGGGCCGAGATCAGCCCCAGCATTTT. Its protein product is CASTTTGGRDQPQHF.

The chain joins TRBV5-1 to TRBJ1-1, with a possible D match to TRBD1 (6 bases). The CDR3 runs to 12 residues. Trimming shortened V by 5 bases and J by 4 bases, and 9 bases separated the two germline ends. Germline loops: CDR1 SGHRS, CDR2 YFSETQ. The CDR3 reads CASSTGTTEAFF. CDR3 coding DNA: TGCGCCAGCAGTACAGGGACCACTGAAGCTTTCTTT.

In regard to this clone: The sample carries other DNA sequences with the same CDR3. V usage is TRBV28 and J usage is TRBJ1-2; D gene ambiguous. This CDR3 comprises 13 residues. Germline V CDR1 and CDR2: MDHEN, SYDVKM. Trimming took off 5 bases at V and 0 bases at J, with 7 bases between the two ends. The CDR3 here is CASSPGTNYGYTF. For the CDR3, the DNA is TGTGCCAGCAGTCCTGGGACTAACTATGGCTACACCTTC.